The clone carrying this T cell receptor (beta chain) was observed many times. Its antigen is as yet unknown. The source of the sample is a study of breast tumors, draining lymph nodes, adjacent tissues. Study results and caveats: Tumors had less TCR diversity than lymph nodes, more than nontumor tissue. Compared with basal-like, luminal-like tumors shared significantly more repertoire with nontumor tissue. Tumor T cell lymph node origin was a supported hypothesis, not proven. Most tumor T cells seemingly derive from lymph node, then expand in tumor.

The lymph nodes were axillary draining lymph nodes from breast cancer patients. Germline V CDR1 and CDR2: MNHEY, SVGAGI. The CDR3 extends over 16 amino acids. The V end lost 6 bases, the J end lost 1 base, and 16 bases lay between the germline ends. MiXCR, applied by TCRdb to the multiplex PCR reads, yields one record per CDR3 protein. The sample holds about 200,000 distinct CDR3 sequences, 31% seen once. The sample taken for sequencing was axillary lymph node tissue. The chain joins TRBV6-5 to TRBJ2-1; the D is unclear. The TCR was taken from a female donor with breast cancer. Some clones in this sample may be carry-over from other donors' samples. CDR3 region: CASRTQGKGSYNEQFF. CDR3 sequence (DNA): TGTGCCAGCAGAACCCAAGGGAAGGGATCCTACAATGAGCAGTTCTTC.